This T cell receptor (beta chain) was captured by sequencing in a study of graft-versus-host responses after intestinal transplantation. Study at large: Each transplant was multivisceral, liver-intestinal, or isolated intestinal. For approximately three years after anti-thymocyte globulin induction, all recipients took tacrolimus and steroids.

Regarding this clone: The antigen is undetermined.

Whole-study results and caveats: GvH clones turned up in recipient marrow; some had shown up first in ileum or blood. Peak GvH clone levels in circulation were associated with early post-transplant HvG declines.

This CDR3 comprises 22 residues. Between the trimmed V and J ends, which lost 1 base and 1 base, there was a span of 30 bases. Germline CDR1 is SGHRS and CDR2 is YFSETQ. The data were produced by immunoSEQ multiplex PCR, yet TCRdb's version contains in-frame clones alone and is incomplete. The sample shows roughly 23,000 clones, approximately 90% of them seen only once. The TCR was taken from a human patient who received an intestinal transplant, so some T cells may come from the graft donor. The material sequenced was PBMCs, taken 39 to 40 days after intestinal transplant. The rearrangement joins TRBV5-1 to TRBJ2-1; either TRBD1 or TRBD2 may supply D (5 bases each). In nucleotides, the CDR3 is TGCGCCAGCAGCTTGTTTTTTTGGGGACCGGTCCACAGGCATTCGTCCTACAATGAGCAGTTCTTC. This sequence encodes CASSLFFWGPVHRHSSYNEQFF.